A single sample gave rise to the 24 T cell receptor beta chains below, sequenced in a study of blood T cell repertoires in COVID-19. Repertoires were generated with immunoSEQ multiplex PCR, while TCRdb's copy carries only in-frame clones and drops some. The table includes more than 85,000 clones, around 80% detected once. The specimen was peripheral blood. The receptors shown here come from a man aged 65-85 years with acute or convalescent COVID-19.

This chain links TRBV30 with TRBJ2-7; D possibly corresponds to TRBD2 (5 bases). With 0 bases removed from V and 4 bases from J, the gap between germline ends came to 10 bases. The CDR3 sequence is 13 residues long. The V gene's germline CDR1 is GTSNPN and CDR2 SVGIG (reference sequence). The CDR3 region is CAWSVQERYEQYF. The CDR3 DNA reads as TGTGCCTGGAGTGTACAAGAGCGGTACGAGCAGTACTTC.

The genes are TRBV5-1 and TRBJ2-3; TRBD2 matches 14 bases. This CDR3 contains 18 residues. Trimming cost V 4 bases and J 5 bases; bases outside gene matches: 12. Germline V gene sequence: CDR1 SGHRS, CDR2 YFSETQ. CDR3 coding DNA: TGCGCCAGCAGCCTTTCGGGGACTAGCGGGAGAGTAGGAGATACGCAGTATTTT. Its protein product is CASSLSGTSGRVGDTQYF.

In its sample, this clone was seen a few times. The J gene is TRBJ1-5, the V gene TRBV5-6; 7 bases match TRBD1. The CDR3 is 16 amino acids. Looked up from germline, CDR1 is SGHDT and CDR2 is YYEEEE. The trim removed 4 bases at V and 1 base at J, leaving 8 bases unmatched. This CDR3 is CASSVGPGQSNQPQHF. The CDR3 bases are TGTGCCAGCAGCGTGGGCCCGGGACAGAGCAATCAGCCCCAGCATTTT.

V is TRBV27 and J is TRBJ2-7; 10 bases align to TRBD1. The CDR3 is 16 amino acids. V shed 0 bases and J 12 bases; nucleotides not matched to a gene: 14. From germline, CDR1 is MNHEY and CDR2 SMNVEV (reference sequence). In DNA form, the CDR3 reads TGTGCCAGCAGTTTATCAGCCGGGACAGGGGCTCAGTGGCGGTACTTC. Translating it yields CASSLSAGTGAQWRYF.

The chain employs TRBV18 and TRBJ1-1, with a tentative D call TRBD1 (6 bases). The CDR3 consists of 15 residues. Per the germline V gene, CDR1 is KGHSH and CDR2 is LQKENI. V dropped 0 bases and J dropped 2 bases, with 10 bases sitting between them. The CDR3 DNA reads as TGTGCCAGCTCACCACCGCAGGGGAGAAACACTGAAGCTTTCTTT. It yields the protein CASSPPQGRNTEAFF.

This chain joins TRBV30 and TRBJ1-4; 10 bases are a match to TRBD1. Germline V gene sequence: CDR1 GTSNPN, CDR2 SVGIG (reference sequence). The CDR3 is 15 amino acids. V lost 7 bases and J lost 1; bases outside the gene matches: 6. This CDR3 reads CASDRGYETNEKLFF. DNA of the CDR3: TGTGCCTCGGACAGGGGGTACGAAACTAATGAAAAACTGTTTTTT.

As DNA, the CDR3 is TGTGCCAGCTCACCACGGCAGGGGATGGACACTGAAGCTTTCTTT. This codes for CASSPRQGMDTEAFF. The rearrangement joins TRBV18 to TRBJ1-1; maybe TRBD1 (6 bases). Trimming stripped 1 base from V and 3 bases from J, with 12 bases between. The CDR3 extends over 15 amino acids. Germline V lookup: CDR1 KGHSH, CDR2 LQKENI.

This clone has just a few counts. This sample also contains other DNA sequences that code for the same CDR3. The J gene is TRBJ2-1, the V gene TRBV28; 7 bases align to TRBD2. The CDR3 length is 14 residues. The V gene end was trimmed by 2 bases and the J gene end by 9 bases; junction bases not matched to a gene: 7. Germline CDR1 MDHEN, CDR2 SYDVKM. Here the CDR3 DNA reads TGTGCCAGCAGTTTAAGAGGGCCGGGAGGTGAGCAGTTCTTC. Its translation is CASSLRGPGGEQFF.

This chain uses TRBV9 with TRBJ2-7; 8 bases agree with TRBD1. The CDR3 length is 14 residues. J gave up 3 bases and V 4 bases, and 6 bases lay outside the gene matches. Germline V gives CDR1 SGDLS, CDR2 YYNGEE. The CDR3 spells CASSPQGARYEQYF. CDR3 in DNA: TGTGCCAGCAGCCCCCAGGGGGCGCGCTACGAGCAGTACTTC.

This chain connects TRBV6-1 to TRBJ1-1, with D perhaps matching TRBD1 (6 bases). The CDR3 consists of 13 residues. The germline gives CDR1 MNHNS, CDR2 SASEGT. V was clipped by 3 bases and J by 3 bases, with 8 bases between them. The DNA of the CDR3 is TGTGCCAGCAGTGATTACAGGGACACTGAAGCTTTCTTT. Translation: CASSDYRDTEAFF.

The V and J genes are TRBV29-1 and TRBJ2-2, with D possibly TRBD2 on 6 matching bases. V was pared by 2 bases and J by 1 base, with 8 bases between. The CDR3 loop spans 14 amino acids. Per germline, CDR1 SQVTM and CDR2 ANQGSEA. CDR3 nucleotides: TGCAGCGTTGAAAAGGGAGGGAACACCGGGGAGCTGTTTTTT. It is translated as CSVEKGGNTGELFF.

The chain is built from TRBV28 and TRBJ2-3; D may be TRBD1 (6 bases). Germline CDR1 is MDHEN and CDR2 is SYDVKM. The CDR3 consists of 17 residues. V lost 6 bases and J 1 base, leaving 20 bases between the germline ends. CDR3 DNA sequence: TGTGCCAGCAGCCCCCCCGGGACACCGTTTGGCACAGATACGCAGTATTTT. It is translated as CASSPPGTPFGTDTQYF.

This clone has a single count. V is TRBV5-1 and J is TRBJ1-6, with D possibly being TRBD1 (5 bases). V lost 5 bases to trimming and J lost 5 bases, with 11 bases between them. Germline V gene sequence: CDR1 SGHRS, CDR2 YFSETQ. CDR3 length: 14 amino acids. The CDR3 reads CASSRTLNNSPLHF. The CDR3 DNA sequence: TGCGCCAGCAGTCGGACACTGAATAATTCACCCCTCCACTTT.

The chain joins TRBV7-8 to TRBJ2-7, with 15 nucleotides matching TRBD2. The CDR3 length is 19 residues. The J segment lost 3 bases and the V segment lost 3 bases, leaving 12 bases of the junction unmatched. Germline V gives CDR1 SGHVS, CDR2 FQNEAQ. This chain's CDR3 is CASSFLSGLAGGGGYEQYF. CDR3 coding DNA: TGTGCCAGCAGCTTCTTAAGCGGACTAGCGGGAGGGGGAGGCTACGAGCAGTACTTC.

This clone was observed once. This chain connects TRBV6-2 or TRBV6-3 to TRBJ2-2; TRBD1 matches 8 bases. V gave up 4 bases and J gave up 0 bases; unmatched junction bases: 4. The CDR3 extends over 16 amino acids. Germline CDR1 and CDR2: MNHEY and SVGEGT. CDR3 DNA sequence: TGTGCCAGCAGTTTACAGGGGGTAGCGAACACCGGGGAGCTGTTTTTT. It yields the protein CASSLQGVANTGELFF.

The chain combines TRBV5-1 with TRBJ1-3; D remains unclear. V dropped 2 bases and J dropped 2 bases, with 8 bases sitting between them. Germline V gene lookup returns CDR1 SGHRS and CDR2 YFSETQ. The CDR3 is 14 residues long. This chain's CDR3 is CASSLESTGNTIYF. The CDR3 bases are TGCGCCAGCAGCTTAGAGAGTACTGGAAACACCATATATTTT.

This sequence joins TRBV20-1 and TRBJ2-1; possible D gene TRBD1, 5 bases. The CDR3 spans 14 residues. V was clipped by 3 bases and J by 4 bases, with 13 bases between them. Looked up from germline, CDR1 is DFQATT and CDR2 is SNEGSKA (reference sequence). The CDR3 spells CSASGTGSYNEQFF. Here the CDR3 DNA reads TGCAGTGCTAGTGGTACAGGTTCATACAATGAGCAGTTCTTC.

The chain combines TRBV7-3 with TRBJ2-7; 10 nucleotides line up with TRBD1. The trim removed 3 bases at V and 4 bases at J, leaving 9 bases unmatched. CDR1 is SGHTA and CDR2 is FQGTGA in the germline V gene. The CDR3 covers 16 residues. As DNA, the CDR3 is TGTGCCAGCAGCTTCTCGGGGACAGGGGCGGTTTACGAGCAGTACTTC. Its translation: CASSFSGTGAVYEQYF.

V gene TRBV28 combines with J gene TRBJ2-7; TRBD2 might be the D (7 bases). CDR3 length: 11 residues. CDR1 and CDR2 from the germline V gene are MDHEN and SYDVKM. The V end lost 7 bases, the J end lost 6 bases, and 10 bases lay between the germline ends. As DNA, the CDR3 is TGTGCCAGCAAACGGGGGGCCGAGCAGTACTTC. This sequence encodes CASKRGAEQYF.

This rearrangement joins TRBV24-1 to TRBJ2-5; 14 nucleotides line up with TRBD2. Germline V gene data show CDR1 as KGHDR and CDR2 as SFDVKD. V lost 4 bases, J lost 2 bases, and 5 bases stayed unmatched. There are 17 residues in the CDR3. The chain's CDR3 is CATSDRTSGRWQETQYF. DNA for the CDR3: TGTGCCACCAGTGACCGGACTAGCGGGAGGTGGCAAGAGACCCAGTACTTC.

The J gene is TRBJ1-4, the V gene TRBV3-1 (or the pseudogene TRBV3-2); D is perhaps TRBD1 (6 bases). Germline V gives CDR1 LGHDT, CDR2 YNNKEL (reference sequence). The CDR3 is made up of 14 amino acids. Trimming took off 1 base at V and 8 bases at J, with 11 bases between the two ends. Written as DNA, the CDR3 is TGTGCCAGCAGCCAAGCAGGGGACTACGAAAAACTGTTTTTT. Encoded protein: CASSQAGDYEKLFF.

The chain has TRBV18 and TRBJ2-7, with TRBD1 identical over 9 bases. The junction had 13 bases not matched to a gene; V was cut back by 3 bases and J by 4 bases. The CDR3 is made up of 17 amino acids. Germline CDR1 is KGHSH and CDR2 is LQKENI. CDR3 sequence reads: CASSPGTGFGSGYEQYF. CDR3 in DNA: TGTGCCAGCTCACCGGGGACAGGGTTCGGGAGCGGATACGAGCAGTACTTC. Drawing the rest from reference TRBV18 and TRBJ2-7, the complete variable domain is NAGVMQNPRHLVRRRGQEARLRCSPMKGHSHVYWYRQLPEEGLKFMVYLQKENIIDESGMPKERFSAEFPKEGPSILRIQQVVRGDSAAYFCASSPGTGFGSGYEQYFGPGTRLTVT.

This rearrangement joins TRBV30 to TRBJ1-4; TRBD1 aligns across 12 bases. V shed 0 bases, J shed 12 bases, and the junction held 8 bases outside the gene matches. Germline V gene lookup returns CDR1 GTSNPN and CDR2 SVGIG (reference sequence). The CDR3 length is 15 residues. The DNA for the CDR3 is TGTGCCTGGAGTGTACAAGGGACAGGGGGCACTCAACTGTTTTTT. It yields the protein CAWSVQGTGGTQLFF.

This chain connects TRBV27 to TRBJ2-7; TRBD1 matches 7 bases. The CDR3 runs 14 residues. The V gene end was trimmed by 5 bases and the J gene end by 3 bases; junction bases not matched to a gene: 7. Germline V CDR1 and CDR2: MNHEY, SMNVEV (reference sequence). Here the CDR3 reads CASSQGQIIYEQYF. The DNA of the CDR3 is TGTGCCAGCAGTCAGGGACAGATTATCTACGAGCAGTACTTC.